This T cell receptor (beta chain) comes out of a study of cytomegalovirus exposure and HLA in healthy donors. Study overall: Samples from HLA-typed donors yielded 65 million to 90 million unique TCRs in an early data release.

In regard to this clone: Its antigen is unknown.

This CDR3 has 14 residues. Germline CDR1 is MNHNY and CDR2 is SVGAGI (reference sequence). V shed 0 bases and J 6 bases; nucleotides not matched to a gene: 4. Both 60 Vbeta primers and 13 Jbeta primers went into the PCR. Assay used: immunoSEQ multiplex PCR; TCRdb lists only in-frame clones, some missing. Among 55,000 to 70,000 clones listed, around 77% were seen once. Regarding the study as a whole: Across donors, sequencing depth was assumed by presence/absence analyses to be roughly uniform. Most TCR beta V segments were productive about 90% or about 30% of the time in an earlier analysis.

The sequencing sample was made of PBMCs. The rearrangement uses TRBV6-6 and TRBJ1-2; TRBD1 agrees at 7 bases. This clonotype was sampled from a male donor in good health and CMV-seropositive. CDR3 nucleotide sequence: TGTGCCAGCAGTTACTCCGGACAGGAGAATGGCTACACCTTC. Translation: CASSYSGQENGYTF.